What follows are 3 T cell receptor beta chains derived from one specimen sequenced in a study of CD8 T cells in ankylosing spondylitis. Study findings and constraints: Among TCR beta sequences, a motif of roughly 8 highly homologous variants appeared characteristic of ankylosing spondylitis blood.

No antigens are known for them. MiXCR, applied by TCRdb to the 5' RACE reads, yields one record per CDR3 protein. The sample yields more than 250,000 distinct CDR3 sequences, around 7.6% seen once. The sequenced material came from blood, either unsorted or a sorted T cell fraction (not recorded which). These TCRs come from a male donor with ankylosing spondylitis.

This clonotype has a count of ten or more. This chain joins TRBV27 and TRBJ1-6; 9 bases map to TRBD1. V dropped 2 bases and J dropped 8; count of bases not matched to a gene: 13. This CDR3 has 18 amino acids. The V gene's germline CDR1 is MNHEY and CDR2 SMNVEV (reference sequence). CDR3 DNA sequence: TGTGCCAGCAGTTTACTCGTTCTATCTGGGACAGGGTATTCACCCCTCCACTTT. Amino acids: CASSLLVLSGTGYSPLHF.

This clonotype was found many times. V is TRBV29-1 and J is TRBJ1-3; D is unclear. CDR3 size: 11 residues. CDR1 is SQVTM and CDR2 is ANQGSEA in the germline V gene. The V end lost 7 bases, the J end lost 4 bases, and 8 bases lay between the germline ends. CDR3 sequence: CSATRGNTIYF. The CDR3 nucleotides are TGCAGCGCCACCCGCGGAAACACCATATATTTT.

This clonotype has a handful of counts. The J gene is TRBJ2-1, the V gene TRBV10-3; D is possibly TRBD1 or TRBD2 (5 bases each). This CDR3 contains 14 residues. In germline, CDR1 is ENHRY, CDR2 SYGVKD. V lost 8 bases, J lost 8 bases, and 19 bases lay in between. The chain's CDR3 is CAIGENWGSYEQFF. The CDR3 bases are TGTGCCATCGGGGAGAACTGGGGGAGCTATGAGCAGTTCTTC.